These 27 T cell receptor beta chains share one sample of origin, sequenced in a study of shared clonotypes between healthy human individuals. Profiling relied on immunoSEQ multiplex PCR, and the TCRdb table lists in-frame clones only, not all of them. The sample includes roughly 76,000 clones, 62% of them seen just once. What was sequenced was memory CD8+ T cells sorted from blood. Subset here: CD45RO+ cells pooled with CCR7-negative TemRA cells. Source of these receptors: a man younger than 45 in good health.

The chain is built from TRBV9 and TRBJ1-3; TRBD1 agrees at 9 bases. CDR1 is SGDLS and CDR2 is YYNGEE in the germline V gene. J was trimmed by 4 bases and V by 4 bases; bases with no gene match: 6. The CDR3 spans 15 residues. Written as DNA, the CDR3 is TGTGCCAGCAGCTCGTCGGACAGGGGAGGAAACACCATATATTTT. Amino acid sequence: CASSSSDRGGNTIYF. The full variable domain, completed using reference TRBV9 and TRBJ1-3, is DSGVTQTPKHLITATGQRVTLRCSPRSGDLSVYWYQQSLDQGLQFLIQYYNGEERAKGNILERFSAQQFPDLHSELNLSSLELGDSALYFCASSSSDRGGNTIYFGEGSWLTVV.

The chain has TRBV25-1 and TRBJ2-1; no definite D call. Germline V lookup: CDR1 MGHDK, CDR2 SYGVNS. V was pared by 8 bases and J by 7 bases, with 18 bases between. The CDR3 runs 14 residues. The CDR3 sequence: CASAPAHRYNEQFF. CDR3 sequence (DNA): TGTGCCAGCGCTCCTGCCCACCGGTATAATGAGCAGTTCTTC.

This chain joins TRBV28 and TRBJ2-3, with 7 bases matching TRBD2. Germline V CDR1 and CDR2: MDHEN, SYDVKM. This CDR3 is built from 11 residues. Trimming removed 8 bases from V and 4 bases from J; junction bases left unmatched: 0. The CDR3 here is CASGRADTQYF. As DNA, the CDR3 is TGTGCCAGCGGGAGGGCAGATACGCAGTATTTT.

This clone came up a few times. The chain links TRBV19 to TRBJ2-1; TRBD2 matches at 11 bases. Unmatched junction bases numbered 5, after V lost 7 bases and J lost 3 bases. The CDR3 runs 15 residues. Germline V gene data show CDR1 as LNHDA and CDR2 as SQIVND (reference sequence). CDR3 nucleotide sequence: TGTGCCAGTACCCTAGCGGGAGGCTTCTACAATGAGCAGTTCTTC. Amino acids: CASTLAGGFYNEQFF.

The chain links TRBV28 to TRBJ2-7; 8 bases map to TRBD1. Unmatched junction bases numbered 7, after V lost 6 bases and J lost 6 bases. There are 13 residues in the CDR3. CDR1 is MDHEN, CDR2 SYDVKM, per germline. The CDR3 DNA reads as TGTGCCAGCAGGGACAGGGATAGTGGCGAGCAGTACTTC. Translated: CASRDRDSGEQYF.

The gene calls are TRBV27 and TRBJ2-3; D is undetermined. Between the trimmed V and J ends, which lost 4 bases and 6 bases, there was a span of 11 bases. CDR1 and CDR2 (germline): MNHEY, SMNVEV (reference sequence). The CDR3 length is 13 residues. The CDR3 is CASSSPAPDTQYF. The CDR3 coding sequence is TGTGCCAGCAGTTCCCCCGCCCCCGATACGCAGTATTTT.

The CDR3 protein is CASRWGSDGYTF. CDR3 DNA sequence: TGCGCCAGCAGATGGGGTTCAGATGGCTACACCTTC. This chain links TRBV5-1 with TRBJ1-2, with D unclear. V was cut by 5 bases and J by 6 bases, with 11 bases left in between. Germline V gives CDR1 SGHRS, CDR2 YFSETQ. CDR3 size: 12 residues. Full variable domain (remainder filled in from reference TRBV5-1 and TRBJ1-2): KAGVTQTPRYLIKTRGQQVTLSCSPISGHRSVSWYQQTPGQGLQFLFEYFSETQRNKGNFPGRFSGRQFSNSRSEMNVSTLELGDSALYLCASRWGSDGYTFGSGTRLTVV.

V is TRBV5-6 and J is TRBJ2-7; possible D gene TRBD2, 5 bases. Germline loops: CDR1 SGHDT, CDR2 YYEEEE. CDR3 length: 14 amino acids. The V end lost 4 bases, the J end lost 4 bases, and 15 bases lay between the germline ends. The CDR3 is CASSLGESGYEQYF. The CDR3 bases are TGTGCCAGCAGCCTCGGGGAGTCGGGTTACGAGCAGTACTTC.

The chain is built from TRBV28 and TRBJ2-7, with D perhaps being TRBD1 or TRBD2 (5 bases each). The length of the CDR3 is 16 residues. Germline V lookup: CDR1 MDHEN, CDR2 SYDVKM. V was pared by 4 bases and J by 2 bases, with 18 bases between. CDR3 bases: TGTGCCAGCAGTTCAACCGGGACCGCATATACCTACGAGCAGTACTTC. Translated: CASSSTGTAYTYEQYF.

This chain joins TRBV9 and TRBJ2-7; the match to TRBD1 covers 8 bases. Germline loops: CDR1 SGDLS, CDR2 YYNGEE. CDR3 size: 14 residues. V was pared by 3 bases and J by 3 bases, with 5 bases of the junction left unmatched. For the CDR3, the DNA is TGTGCCAGCAGCGAAGGGACAGGCGTCTACGAGCAGTACTTC. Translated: CASSEGTGVYEQYF.

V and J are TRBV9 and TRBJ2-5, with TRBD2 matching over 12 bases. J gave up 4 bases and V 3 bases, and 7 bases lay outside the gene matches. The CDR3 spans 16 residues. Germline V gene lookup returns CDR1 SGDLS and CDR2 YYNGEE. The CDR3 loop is CASSDGLAGRGETQYF. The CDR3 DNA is TGTGCCAGCAGCGACGGACTAGCGGGAAGGGGAGAGACCCAGTACTTC.

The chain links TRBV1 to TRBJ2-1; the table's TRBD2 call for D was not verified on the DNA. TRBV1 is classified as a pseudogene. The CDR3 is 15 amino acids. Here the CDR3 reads CTSSQVRGLGVEQFF. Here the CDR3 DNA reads TGCACCAGCAGCCAAGTCCGAGGACTAGGAGTCGAGCAGTTCTTC.

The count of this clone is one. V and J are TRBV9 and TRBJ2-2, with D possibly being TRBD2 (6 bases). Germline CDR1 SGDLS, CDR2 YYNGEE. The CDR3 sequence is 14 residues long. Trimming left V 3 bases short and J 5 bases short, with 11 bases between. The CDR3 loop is CASSATRKTGELFF. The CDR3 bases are TGTGCCAGCAGCGCGACTAGAAAGACCGGGGAGCTGTTTTTT.

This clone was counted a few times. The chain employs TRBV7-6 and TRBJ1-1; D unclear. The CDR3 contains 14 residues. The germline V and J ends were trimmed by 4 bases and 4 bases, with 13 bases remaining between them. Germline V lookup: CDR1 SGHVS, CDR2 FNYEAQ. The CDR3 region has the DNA TGTGCCAGCAGCTCCCCGGGCCAAGGCACTGAAGCTTTCTTT. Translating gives CASSSPGQGTEAFF.

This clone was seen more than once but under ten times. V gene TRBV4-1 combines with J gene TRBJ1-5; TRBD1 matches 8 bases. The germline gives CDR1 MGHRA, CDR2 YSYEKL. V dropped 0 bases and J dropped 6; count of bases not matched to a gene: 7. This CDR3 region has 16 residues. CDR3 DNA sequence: TGCGCCAGCAGCCAAGATCCCCCAGGGGGCAGTCAGCCCCAGCATTTT. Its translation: CASSQDPPGGSQPQHF.

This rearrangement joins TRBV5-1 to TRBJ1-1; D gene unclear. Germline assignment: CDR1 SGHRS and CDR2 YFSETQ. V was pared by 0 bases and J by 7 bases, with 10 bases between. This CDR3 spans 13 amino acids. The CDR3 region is CASSLVGDGEAFF. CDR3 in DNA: TGCGCCAGCAGCTTGGTGGGTGACGGTGAAGCTTTCTTT.

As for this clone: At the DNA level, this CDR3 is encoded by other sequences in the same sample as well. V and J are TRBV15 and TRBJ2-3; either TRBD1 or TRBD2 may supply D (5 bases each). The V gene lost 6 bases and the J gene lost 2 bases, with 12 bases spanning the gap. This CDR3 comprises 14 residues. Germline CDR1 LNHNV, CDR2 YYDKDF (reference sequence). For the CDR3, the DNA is TGTGCCACCAGTAGGGACGGAGACACAGATACGCAGTATTTT. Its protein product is CATSRDGDTDTQYF.

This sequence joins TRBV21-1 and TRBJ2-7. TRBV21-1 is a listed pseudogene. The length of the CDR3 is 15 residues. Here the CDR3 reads CASSPSVGREYEQYF. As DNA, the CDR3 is TGTGCCAGCAGCCCCTCGGTTGGCAGGGAGTACGAGCAGTACTTC.

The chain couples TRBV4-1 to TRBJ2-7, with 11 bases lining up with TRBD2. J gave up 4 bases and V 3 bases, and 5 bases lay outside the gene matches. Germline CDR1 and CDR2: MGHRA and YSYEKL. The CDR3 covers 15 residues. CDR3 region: CASSQPTSGRYEQYF. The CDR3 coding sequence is TGCGCCAGCAGCCAGCCAACTAGCGGGAGATACGAGCAGTACTTC.

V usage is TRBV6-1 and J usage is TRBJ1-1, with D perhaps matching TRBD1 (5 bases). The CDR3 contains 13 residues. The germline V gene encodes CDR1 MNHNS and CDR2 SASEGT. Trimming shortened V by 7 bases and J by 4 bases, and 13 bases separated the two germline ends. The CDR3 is CASTGQGGTEAFF. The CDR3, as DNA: TGTGCCAGCACTGGGCAGGGAGGCACTGAAGCTTTCTTT.

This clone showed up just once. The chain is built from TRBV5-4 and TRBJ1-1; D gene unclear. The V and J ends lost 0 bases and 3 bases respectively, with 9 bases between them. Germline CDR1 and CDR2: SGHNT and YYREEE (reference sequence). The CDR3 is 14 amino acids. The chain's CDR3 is CASSLGRGDTEAFF. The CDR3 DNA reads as TGTGCCAGCAGCTTGGGACGCGGAGACACTGAAGCTTTCTTT. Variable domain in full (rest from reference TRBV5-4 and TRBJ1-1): ETGVTQSPTHLIKTRGQQVTLRCSSQSGHNTVSWYQQALGQGPQFIFQYYREEENGRGNFPPRFSGLQFPNYSSELNVNALELDDSALYLCASSLGRGDTEAFFGQGTRLTVV.

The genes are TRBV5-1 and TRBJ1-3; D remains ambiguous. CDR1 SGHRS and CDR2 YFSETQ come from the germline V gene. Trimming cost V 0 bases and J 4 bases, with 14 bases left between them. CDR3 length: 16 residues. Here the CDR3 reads CASSLVAGSAGNTIYF. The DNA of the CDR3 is TGCGCCAGCAGCTTGGTTGCGGGATCGGCCGGAAACACCATATATTTT.

In nucleotides, the CDR3 is TGCAGCGTTGGGAGTAAAATATGTTCTGAAGCTTTCTTT. It codes for CSVGSKICSEAFF. V gene TRBV29-1 combines with J gene TRBJ1-1; D gene ambiguous. The V and J ends lost 4 bases and 6 bases respectively, with 15 bases between them. CDR1 and CDR2 from the germline V gene are SQVTM and ANQGSEA. CDR3 size: 13 residues. Full variable domain (remainder filled in from reference TRBV29-1 and TRBJ1-1): SAVISQKPSRDICQRGTSLTIQCQVDSQVTMMFWYRQQPGQSLTLIATANQGSEATYESGFVIDKFPISRPNLTFSTLTVSNMSPEDSSIYLCSVGSKICSEAFFGQGTRLTVV.

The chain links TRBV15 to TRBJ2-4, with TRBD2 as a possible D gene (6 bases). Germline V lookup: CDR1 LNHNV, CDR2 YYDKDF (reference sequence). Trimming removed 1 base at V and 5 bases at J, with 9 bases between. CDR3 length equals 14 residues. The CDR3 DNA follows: TGTGCCACCAGCAGAGTCGGGAGAGAAAACATTCAGTACTTC. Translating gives CATSRVGRENIQYF.

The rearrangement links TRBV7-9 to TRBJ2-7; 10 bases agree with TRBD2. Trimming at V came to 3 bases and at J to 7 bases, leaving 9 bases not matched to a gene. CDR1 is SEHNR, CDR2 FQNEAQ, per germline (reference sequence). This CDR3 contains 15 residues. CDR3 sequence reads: CASSFRSGRANEQYF. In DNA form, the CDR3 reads TGTGCCAGCAGCTTTAGGAGCGGGAGGGCCAATGAGCAGTACTTC.

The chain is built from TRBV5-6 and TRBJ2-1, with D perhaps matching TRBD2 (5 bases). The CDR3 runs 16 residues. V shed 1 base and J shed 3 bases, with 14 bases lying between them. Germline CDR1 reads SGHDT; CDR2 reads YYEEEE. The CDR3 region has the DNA TGTGCCAGCAGCTTGTATTTAGGAGCGGTCTACAATGAGCAGTTCTTC. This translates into CASSLYLGAVYNEQFF. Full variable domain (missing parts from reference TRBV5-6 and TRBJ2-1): DAGVTQSPTHLIKTRGQQVTLRCSPKSGHDTVSWYQQALGQGPQFIFQYYEEEERQRGNFPDRFSGHQFPNYSSELNVNALLLGDSALYLCASSLYLGAVYNEQFFGPGTRLTVL.

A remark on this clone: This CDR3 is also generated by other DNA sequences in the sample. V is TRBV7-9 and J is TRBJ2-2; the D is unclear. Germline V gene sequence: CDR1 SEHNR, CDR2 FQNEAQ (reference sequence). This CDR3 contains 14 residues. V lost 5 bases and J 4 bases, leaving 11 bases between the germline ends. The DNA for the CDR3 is TGTGCCAGCAGCCTAGATCGGGTCACCGGGGAGCTGTTTTTT. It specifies CASSLDRVTGELFF. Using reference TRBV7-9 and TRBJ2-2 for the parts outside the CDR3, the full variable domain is DTGVSQNPRHKITKRGQNVTFRCDPISEHNRLYWYRQTLGQGPEFLTYFQNEAQLEKSRLLSDRFSAERPKGSFSTLEIQRTEQGDSAMYLCASSLDRVTGELFFGEGSRLTVL.